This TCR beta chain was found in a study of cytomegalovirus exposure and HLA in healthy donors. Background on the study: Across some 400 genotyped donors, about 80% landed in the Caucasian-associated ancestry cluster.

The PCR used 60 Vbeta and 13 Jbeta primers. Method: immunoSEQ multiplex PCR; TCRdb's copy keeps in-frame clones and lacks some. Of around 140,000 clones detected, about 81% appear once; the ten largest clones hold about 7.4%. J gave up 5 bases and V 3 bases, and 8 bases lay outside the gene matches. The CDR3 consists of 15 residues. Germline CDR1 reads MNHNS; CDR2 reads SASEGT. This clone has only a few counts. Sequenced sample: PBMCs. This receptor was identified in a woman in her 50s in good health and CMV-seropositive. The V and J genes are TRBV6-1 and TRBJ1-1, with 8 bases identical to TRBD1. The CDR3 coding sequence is TGTGCCAGCAGTGATGTCAGGGGGCTAGGAACTGAAGCTTTCTTT. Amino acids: CASSDVRGLGTEAFF.